This TCR beta chain was identified during a study of blood T cell repertoires in COVID-19. Study summary: T cells, B-cell-depleted T cells, or PBMCs provided the cDNA or gDNA that served as material.

TCRdb's table, derived via immunoSEQ multiplex PCR, lists solely in-frame clones and lacks some. The sample lists some 250,000 clones, under 90% occurring once. The source is a woman aged 55-70 years with active or convalescent COVID-19. The sequencing sample was made of peripheral blood.

The CDR3 protein is CASSIAGGFTGELFF. The CDR3, as DNA: TGTGCCAGTAGTATAGCCGGGGGGTTCACCGGGGAGCTGTTTTTT. The rearrangement links TRBV19 to TRBJ2-2; TRBD2 matches at 7 bases. Per germline, CDR1 LNHDA and CDR2 SQIVND (reference sequence). The length of the CDR3 is 15 residues. V shed 1 base, J shed 4 bases, and the junction held 3 bases outside the gene matches.